The clone carrying this TCR beta chain was seen many times. The target antigen is unknown. TCR beta cDNA libraries had unique molecular identifiers. TCRdb itself ran the PCR reads through MiXCR, one entry per CDR3 protein. The sample lists more than 500,000 distinct CDR3 sequences, around 34% occurring once. The sample originates from a study of post-analysis software for immune sequencing data. Points from the study as a whole: Diversity measured as normalized Chao1 was significantly lower in multiple sclerosis patients than in controls. Samples sharing a preparation batch grouped tightly together when assessed by F measure.

The sample consisted of blood. This clonotype originated in a girl aged 2 to 17 with multiple sclerosis.

CDR3 sequence reads: CASSLAGTGRYEQYF. The CDR3 region has the DNA TGTGCCAGCAGCTTAGCTGGGACAGGGAGGTACGAGCAGTACTTC. The chain combines TRBV13 with TRBJ2-7, with 9 bases aligning to TRBD1. The CDR3 is 15 amino acids. V trimming: 1 base; J trimming: 4 bases; junction bases outside the gene matches: 5. The germline gives CDR1 PRHDT, CDR2 FYEKMQ (reference sequence).